A single T cell receptor beta chain is shown here with its context. This specimen belongs to a study of patients and donors after allogeneic stem cell transplantation. TCRdb itself ran the RT-PCR reads through MiXCR, one entry per CDR3 protein. The table includes around 23,000 distinct CDR3 sequences, under 55% detected once. Germline values: CDR1 SGHRS, CDR2 YFSETQ. The CDR3 has 15 residues. With 0 bases clipped from V and 6 bases from J, the junction kept 3 bases outside the gene matches. The clonotype originates from a human donor who was either an allogeneic HSCT recipient or a stem cell or donor lymphocyte infusion donor (not recorded which). It is not recorded whose cells these are; they may come from a transplant donor. Sequenced input: blood, either unsorted or a sorted T cell fraction (not recorded which). The chain employs TRBV5-1 and TRBJ1-6; 7 bases are a match to TRBD1. The DNA for the CDR3 is TGCGCCAGCAGCTTGGGGCAGGGGGTTAATTCACCCCTCCACTTT. Translating it yields CASSLGQGVNSPLHF.